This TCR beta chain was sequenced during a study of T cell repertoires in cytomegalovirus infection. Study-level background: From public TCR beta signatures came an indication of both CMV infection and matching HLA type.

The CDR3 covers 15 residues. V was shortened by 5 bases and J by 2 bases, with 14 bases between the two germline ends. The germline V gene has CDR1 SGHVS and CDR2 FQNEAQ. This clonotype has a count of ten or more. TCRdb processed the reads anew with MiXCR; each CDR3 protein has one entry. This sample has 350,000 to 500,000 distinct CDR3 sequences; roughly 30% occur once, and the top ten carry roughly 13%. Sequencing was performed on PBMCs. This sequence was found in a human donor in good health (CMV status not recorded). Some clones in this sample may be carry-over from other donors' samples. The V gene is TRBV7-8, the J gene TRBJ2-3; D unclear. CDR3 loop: CASSQGPDFTDTQYF. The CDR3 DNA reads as TGTGCCAGCAGCCAAGGACCGGATTTCACAGATACGCAGTATTTT.